This TCR beta chain stems from a study of CD8+ T cells in alopecia areata. Across the study: The study gave tofacitinib for 6 to 18 months, then 6 months off drug. Study-level results: Sharing of TCR sequences between patients (possibly for HLA-related reasons) was less clear than in mice.

The germline V and J ends were trimmed by 1 base and 1 base, with 7 bases remaining between them. This CDR3 comprises 14 residues. The germline V gene has CDR1 SGHAT and CDR2 FQDESV (reference sequence). It was cDNA, reverse transcribed from extracted RNA, that served as the sequencing template. Profiling relied on immunoSEQ multiplex PCR, and the TCRdb table lists in-frame clones only, not all of them. The table includes fewer than 100,000 clones, 35% to 45% detected once. The sample holds a few counts of this clone. No antigen is known for it. Lesional scalp punch biopsies and peripheral blood were collected from alopecia areata patients. Using a FACSAria, the CD4+ and CD8+ T cells were sorted from the PBMCs.

The rearrangement uses TRBV11-1 and TRBJ1-1; D not certain. The receptor was isolated from a human donor with alopecia areata. Material for sequencing was CD4+ T cells sorted from blood. CDR3 loop: CASSLVTANTEAFF. Here the CDR3 DNA reads TGTGCCAGCAGCTTAGTAACAGCGAACACTGAAGCTTTCTTT. The full variable domain, in which reference TRBV11-1 and TRBJ1-1 provide the parts outside the CDR3, is EAEVAQSPRYKITEKSQAVAFWCDPISGHATLYWYRQILGQGPELLVQFQDESVVDDSQLPKDRFSAERLKGVDSTLKIQPAELGDSAMYLCASSLVTANTEAFFGQGTRLTVV.